This entry describes one T cell receptor (beta chain). TEMRA cells were enriched by FACS, while CD8+ and CD4+ T cells were obtained through a negative isolation that was performed magnetically. With random hexamers, reverse transcription was performed on 0.5 to 1 ug of RNA. A single record per CDR3 protein comes from TCRdb applying MiXCR to the immunoSEQ multiplex PCR reads. The sample gives 150,000 to 190,000 distinct CDR3 sequences, 95% of which show up once; 0.13% to 0.15% is in the top ten. The data derive from a study of CD8 T cells in Susac syndrome. V gave up 1 base and J gave up 12 bases, with 9 bases separating them. Germline-derived CDR1 and CDR2 are SEHNR and FQNEAQ (reference sequence). There are 11 residues in the CDR3.

The genes are TRBV7-9 and TRBJ1-2; D is unresolved. Sequences were obtained from CD8+ T cells from PBMCs. The sequence derives from a human donor with multiple sclerosis. CDR3 coding DNA: TGTGCCAGCAGCTTAGGCAGGTTAAACACCTTC. It translates to CASSLGRLNTF. Full variable domain (missing parts from reference TRBV7-9 and TRBJ1-2): DTGVSQNPRHKITKRGQNVTFRCDPISEHNRLYWYRQTLGQGPEFLTYFQNEAQLEKSRLLSDRFSAERPKGSFSTLEIQRTEQGDSAMYLCASSLGRLNTFGSGTRLTVV.